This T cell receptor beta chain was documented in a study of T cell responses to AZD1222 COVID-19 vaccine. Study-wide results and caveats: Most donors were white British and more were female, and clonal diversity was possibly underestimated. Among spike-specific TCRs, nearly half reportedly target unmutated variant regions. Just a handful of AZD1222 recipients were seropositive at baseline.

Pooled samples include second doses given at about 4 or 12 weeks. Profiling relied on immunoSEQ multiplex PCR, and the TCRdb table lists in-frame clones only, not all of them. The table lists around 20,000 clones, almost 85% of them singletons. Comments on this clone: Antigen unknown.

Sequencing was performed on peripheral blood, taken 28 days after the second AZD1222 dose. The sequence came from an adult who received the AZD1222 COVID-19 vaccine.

In nucleotides, the CDR3 is TGTGCCAGCAGTTTATTGGGCAGGGGCGGCTACACCTTC. Translation: CASSLLGRGGYTF. The rearrangement joins TRBV28 to TRBJ1-2; tentatively, D is TRBD1 (6 bases). With 1 base removed from V and 8 bases from J, the gap between germline ends came to 11 bases. Germline assignment: CDR1 MDHEN and CDR2 SYDVKM. The CDR3 runs 13 residues.